This T cell receptor (beta chain) was recovered during a study of read filtering for tumor transcriptome and immune sequencing. Study at large: R-ISS stage counts were about eight for I, about 15 for II, 6 or 7 for III. The study's findings and limits: Single-read clonotypes: about 81.9% of IR-seq clonotypes (roughly 4% of reads), roughly 73% of RNA-seq clonotypes (roughly 49% of reads). IR-seq captured clonotypes deeper and more reliably than RNA-seq.

This clonotype was observed a few times. Its antigen is still unknown. V was shortened by 2 bases and J by 0 bases, with 7 bases between the two germline ends. The CDR3 spans 14 residues. Bone marrow was sampled from every patient at the time of active disease. From 300 to 400 ng of RNA, a library with molecular barcoded alpha/delta and beta/gamma adaptors was made. TCRdb reprocessed the reads via MiXCR and lists one record per CDR3 protein. The data show around 30,000 distinct CDR3 sequences, around a sixth seen once. The chain joins TRBV12-3 or TRBV12-4 to TRBJ2-5; TRBD1 is a possible D gene (6 bases). Sequencing was done on a sample of a population of CD138-negative cells sorted from bone marrow. The sequence was obtained from a donor at least 40 years old with multiple myeloma. CDR3 coding DNA: TGTGCCAGCAGTTTAAGGGACAACCAAGAGACCCAGTACTTC. The encoded protein is CASSLRDNQETQYF.